The clone carrying this TCR beta chain was seen a few times. Sequencing used immunoSEQ multiplex PCR; TCRdb keeps in-frame clones, though not all of them. The table shows about 2.1 million clones, with about 93% occurring only once. This sample is part of a study of shared clonotypes between healthy human individuals. The CDR3 is 12 amino acids. CDR1 is MNHEY, CDR2 SMNVEV, per germline (reference sequence). V lost 4 bases and J 4 bases, leaving 5 bases between the germline ends. Naive CD8 cells lacked CD45RO, underwent positive selection for CCR7 and left out terminally differentiated effector memory CD45RA+ cells.

The sequence came from a man aged 18 to 29 in good health. Some clones in this sample may be carry-over from other donors' samples. This rearrangement joins TRBV27 to TRBJ1-5; D not certain. The sequencing input was naive CD8+ T cells from PBMCs. The DNA for the CDR3 is TGTGCCAGCAGTTCCGAGAATCAGCCCCAGCATTTT. This translates into CASSSENQPQHF.